Below, one T cell receptor beta chain is given with its context. Its antigen is as yet unknown. Noted time point: persistent/refractory GD, antithyroid drugs over 5 years with positive TRAb. Extracted RNA from PBMCs served as the source of the TCR library. Arm-PCR with iRepertoire HTBI primers amplified the CDR3 regions for these TCR beta libraries. Each CDR3 protein gets one entry after TCRdb re-called the multiplex PCR reads with MiXCR. Among 400,000 to 600,000 distinct CDR3 sequences listed, roughly 21% were seen once. This CDR3 is built from 15 residues. In germline, CDR1 is DFQATT, CDR2 SNEGSKA (reference sequence). Trimming pared 0 bases from V and 6 bases from J, leaving 18 bases between. The source of the sample is a study of regulatory T cells in long-lasting Graves disease. Study results and caveats: Persistent-disease Graves' patients showed less TCR diversity than new cases. When disease was persistent, TRBV28, TRBJ1-2 and TRBJ2-5 were the favored segments.

The sequence was collected from a female donor with Graves disease. The chain employs TRBV20-1 and TRBJ2-7; D is unresolved. The sample in question was peripheral blood mononuclear cells (PBMCs), obtained when the disease was refractory, from a patient treated with antithyroid drugs. The CDR3: CSARDRRLLLSEQYF. In nucleotides, the CDR3 is TGCAGTGCTAGAGATCGCAGACTGCTCCTGAGCGAGCAGTACTTC.